The entry below describes one T cell receptor beta chain. As yet, its antigen is unknown. The CDR3 covers 16 residues. V was shortened by 6 bases and J by 2 bases, with 19 bases between the two germline ends. Scientists amplified the TCR beta CDR3 regions from RNA transcripts. Second-round multiplex PCR followed a first-round RT-PCR using HTBI primers. From the multiplex PCR reads, TCRdb called clonotypes with MiXCR, one entry per CDR3 protein. The table lists some 250,000 distinct CDR3 sequences, about 47% of them singletons. Certain patients, namely those with other autoimmune diseases, uncontrolled infections, pregnancy or lactation, were excluded. The data originate from a study of Graves' ophthalmopathy and Graves' hyperthyroidism. Looking at the study overall: There was a collection of peripheral blood at initial diagnosis, before any treatment. Overall study results and limits: Blood shared most expanded thyroid clonotypes above 0.001 frequency. The model's prediction of ophthalmopathy progression had approximately 67% sensitivity and approximately 72% specificity.

V is TRBV12-3 or TRBV12-4 and J is TRBJ1-1; D is perhaps TRBD1 (6 bases). Input material: peripheral blood. This TCR was recovered from an adult man with Graves' ophthalmopathy. CDR3 loop: CASSQPQGQRNTEAFF. CDR3 sequence (DNA): TGTGCCAGCAGCCAGCCTCAGGGGCAGAGAAACACTGAAGCTTTCTTT.